This entry lists 7 T cell receptor beta chains sequenced from one sample in a study of control samples from healthy donors and cancer patients. TCRdb keeps only in-frame clones here, not all; method: immunoSEQ multiplex PCR. Seen here are about 120,000 clones, about 87% observed once, and the top ten hold 3.4%. The specimen sequenced was blood. All receptors derive from a man aged 35-49 years in good health.

The rearrangement joins TRBV7-2 to TRBJ2-1; D gene uncertain. The V end was cut by 2 bases, the J end by 9 bases, with 5 bases between. This CDR3 comprises 11 residues. Germline-derived CDR1 and CDR2 are SGHTA and FQGNSA. The CDR3 region has the DNA TGTGCCAGCAGCTTACAGACTGAGCAGTTCTTC. Protein sequence: CASSLQTEQFF.

The chain links TRBV14 to TRBJ2-7; 10 positions match TRBD1. Germline loops: CDR1 SGHDN, CDR2 FVKESK. The CDR3 has 16 residues. With 1 base clipped from V and 7 bases from J, the junction kept 10 bases outside the gene matches. The CDR3 DNA follows: TGTGCCAGCAGCCAAGCAGGGACAGGGGATTTGGGAGAGCAGTACTTC. Encoded protein: CASSQAGTGDLGEQYF. The variable domain in full, with the rest retrieved from reference TRBV14 and TRBJ2-7, is EAGVTQFPSHSVIEKGQTVTLRCDPISGHDNLYWYRRVMGKEIKFLLHFVKESKQDESGMPNNRFLAERTGGTYSTLKVQPAELEDSGVYFCASSQAGTGDLGEQYFGPGTRLTVT.

The chain recombines TRBV4-1 with TRBJ2-2; D remains unclear. This CDR3 has 14 amino acids. With 4 bases removed from V and 5 bases from J, the gap between germline ends came to 11 bases. Germline lookup yields CDR1 MGHRA and CDR2 YSYEKL. CDR3 DNA sequence: TGCGCCAGCAGCCTCCCCCTAGGTACCGGGGAGCTGTTTTTT. Residues: CASSLPLGTGELFF.

This chain joins TRBV7-3 and TRBJ1-6, with TRBD1 identical over 11 bases. The CDR3 is 14 amino acids. The V gene's germline CDR1 is SGHTA and CDR2 FQGTGA. Germline trimming cut 2 bases from V and 10 bases from J; bases unmatched to any gene: 1. The CDR3 DNA follows: TGTGCCAGCAGCTTAGGGACAGGGGGATCACCCCTCCACTTT. This sequence encodes CASSLGTGGSPLHF. The full variable domain, rest sourced from reference TRBV7-3 and TRBJ1-6, is GAGVSQTPSNKVTEKGKYVELRCDPISGHTALYWYRQSLGQGPEFLIYFQGTGAADDSGLPNDRFFAVRPEGSVSTLKIQRTERGDSAVYLCASSLGTGGSPLHFGNGTRLTVT.

The chain links TRBV6-5 to TRBJ2-3; 13 bases are a match to TRBD2. V lost 6 bases, J lost 9 bases, and 6 bases stayed unmatched. This CDR3 is 14 amino acids long. Germline CDR1 MNHEY, CDR2 SVGAGI. The CDR3 here is CASRSGLAGRTQYF. The CDR3 region has the DNA TGTGCCAGCAGATCGGGACTAGCGGGGAGGACGCAGTATTTT.

This clone appeared a single time. This chain connects TRBV18 to TRBJ2-2; 9 positions agree with TRBD2. V was pared by 1 base and J by 0 bases, with 6 bases of the junction left unmatched. The CDR3 has 18 residues. Germline assignment: CDR1 KGHSH and CDR2 LQKENI. This CDR3 is CASSPRSLAGTNTGELFF. The CDR3 coding sequence is TGTGCCAGCTCACCACGTTCGCTAGCGGGGACGAACACCGGGGAGCTGTTTTTT.

The chain links TRBV10-3 to TRBJ1-2; D gene ambiguous. Germline V CDR1 and CDR2: ENHRY, SYGVKD. The CDR3 spans 13 residues. Trimming removed 0 bases at V and 3 bases at J, with 5 bases between. Written as DNA, the CDR3 is TGTGCCATCAGTGAGTCGAAGGACTATGGCTACACCTTC. Encoded protein: CAISESKDYGYTF.